This passage covers 22 T cell receptor beta chains from one sample sequenced in a study of blood T cell repertoires in COVID-19 (dated by TCRdb to about 2020). Receptors were amplified or captured by the immunoSEQ multiplex PCR assay. Held by TCRdb, this immuneACCESS table contains in-frame sequences only and omits some clones. Under half of the omission traces to an unresolved V gene where checked; the cause of the rest is unknown. The sample data list about 120,000 clones, and roughly 90% of these were observed just once. 4% to 5% of the sample belongs to the ten largest clones. The sample was peripheral blood. Every receptor here comes from a man aged 55 to 70 with COVID-19, enrolled during active disease.

This clone has just one count. CDR3 sequence: CASSQDSGLNTDTQYF. CDR3 nucleotide sequence: TGTGCCAGCAGCCAAGATTCGGGACTTAACACAGATACGCAGTATTTT. This rearrangement joins TRBV14 to TRBJ2-3; TRBD2 is a possible D gene (6 bases). Trimming removed 0 bases at V and 2 bases at J, with 12 bases between. The length of the CDR3 is 16 residues. Germline assignment: CDR1 SGHDN and CDR2 FVKESK.

The chain has TRBV18 and TRBJ1-2; 8 bases match TRBD1. V shed 8 bases, J shed 5 bases, and the junction held 13 bases outside the gene matches. The CDR3 contains 15 residues. Germline CDR1 KGHSH, CDR2 LQKENI. The CDR3 spells CASSETGDAIYGYTF. In nucleotides, the CDR3 is TGTGCCAGCAGCGAGACAGGGGACGCCATATATGGCTACACCTTC.

This chain connects TRBV6-1 to TRBJ1-5; TRBD1 matches at 9 bases. The ends lost 1 base at V and 5 bases at J; junction bases unmatched: 3. This CDR3 spans 15 amino acids. Germline CDR1 MNHNS, CDR2 SASEGT. CDR3 sequence reads: CASSEVQGAYQPQHF. The DNA of the CDR3 is TGTGCCAGCAGTGAAGTACAGGGGGCCTATCAGCCCCAGCATTTT.

This sequence joins TRBV5-1 and TRBJ1-1; D possibly corresponds to TRBD1 (5 bases). The V and J ends lost 2 bases and 0 bases respectively, with 8 bases between them. Germline CDR1 reads SGHRS; CDR2 reads YFSETQ. The CDR3 is 14 residues long. Here the CDR3 DNA reads TGCGCCAGCAGCTTACAGGACCTGAACACTGAAGCTTTCTTT. Encoded protein: CASSLQDLNTEAFF.

The rearrangement joins TRBV30 to TRBJ2-1, with a tentative D call TRBD2 (6 bases). This CDR3 region has 19 residues. V dropped 3 bases and J dropped 0 bases, with 24 bases sitting between them. CDR1 GTSNPN and CDR2 SVGIG come from the germline V gene (reference sequence). The DNA of the CDR3 is TGTGCCTGGAGCCCGATTGGGCACGGGACTGGGTCCTCCTACAATGAGCAGTTCTTC. It encodes CAWSPIGHGTGSSYNEQFF.

The CDR3: CASSAGLAGPQETQYF. The CDR3 DNA reads TGCGCCAGCAGCGCGGGACTAGCGGGACCTCAAGAGACCCAGTACTTC. V is TRBV5-1 and J is TRBJ2-5; 13 bases line up with TRBD2. The trim removed 4 bases at V and 2 bases at J, leaving 5 bases unmatched. The CDR3 is made up of 16 amino acids. CDR1 is SGHRS and CDR2 is YFSETQ in the germline V gene.

The rearrangement links TRBV6-1 to TRBJ1-4; TRBD1 matches 8 bases. V shed 3 bases, J shed 11 bases, and the junction held 5 bases outside the gene matches. The germline CDR1 and CDR2 sequences are MNHNS and SASEGT. This CDR3 contains 13 residues. The CDR3 loop reads CASSERTGLKLFF. For the CDR3, the DNA is TGTGCCAGCAGTGAGAGGACAGGGCTTAAACTGTTTTTT.

The rearrangement uses TRBV15 and TRBJ2-1; D is uncertain. V was clipped by 2 bases and J by 5 bases, with 4 bases between them. The CDR3 is made up of 12 amino acids. Germline V gene sequence: CDR1 LNHNV, CDR2 YYDKDF (reference sequence). The CDR3 sequence: CATSRINNEQFF. CDR3 sequence (DNA): TGTGCCACCAGCAGAATCAACAATGAGCAGTTCTTC.

The chain combines TRBV21-1 with TRBJ2-1; the table's D call of TRBD2 was not tested on the DNA. TRBV21-1 is shown as a pseudogene. CDR3 length equals 13 residues. Here the CDR3 DNA reads TGTGCCAGCGTGTCAGGGAGGTACAATGAGCAGTTCTTC. Protein: CASVSGRYNEQFF.

A note on this clone: Other DNA sequences in the sample encode the same CDR3. Here the CDR3 DNA reads TGTGCCAGCAGCTTAGACGGGACAGGGTACACCGGGGAGCTGTTTTTT. The encoded protein is CASSLDGTGYTGELFF. The V and J genes are TRBV7-6 and TRBJ2-2; TRBD1 matches at 9 bases. The CDR3 is 16 residues long. Trimming at V came to 1 base and at J to 3 bases, leaving 3 bases not matched to a gene. The V gene's germline CDR1 is SGHVS and CDR2 FNYEAQ.

Turning to this clone: Additional DNA sequences in this sample encode the identical CDR3. V gene TRBV11-2 combines with J gene TRBJ2-2; perhaps TRBD1 as D (6 bases). Trimming removed 3 bases at V and 0 bases at J, with 11 bases between. The CDR3 is made up of 16 amino acids. Germline V CDR1 and CDR2: SGHAT, FQNNGV. The CDR3 protein is CASSLRDRPNTGELFF. The CDR3 bases are TGTGCCAGCAGCTTGAGAGACAGGCCGAACACCGGGGAGCTGTTTTTT.

This chain joins TRBV2 and TRBJ1-1; D possibly corresponds to TRBD1 (5 bases). V gave up 4 bases and J gave up 0 bases, with 6 bases separating them. The germline V gene has CDR1 SNHLY and CDR2 FYNNEI. CDR3 length equals 13 residues. The CDR3 DNA sequence: TGTGCCAGCAGTGGACAGTTGAACACTGAAGCTTTCTTT. Residues: CASSGQLNTEAFF.

The chain joins TRBV7-9 to TRBJ1-2; 7 positions match TRBD1. The CDR3 totals 13 residues. Germline V gives CDR1 SEHNR, CDR2 FQNEAQ (reference sequence). Unmatched junction bases numbered 8, after V lost 5 bases and J lost 8 bases. The CDR3 loop reads CASSVTGAKGYTF. For the CDR3, the DNA is TGTGCCAGCAGCGTAACAGGGGCGAAGGGCTACACCTTC.

The chain recombines TRBV7-2 with TRBJ2-1; D possibly corresponds to TRBD1 (5 bases). Trimming stripped 1 base from V and 9 bases from J, with 16 bases between. This CDR3 is built from 15 residues. CDR1 SGHTA and CDR2 FQGNSA come from the germline V gene. Here the CDR3 reads CASSLEVAGLSEQFF. The CDR3 coding sequence is TGTGCCAGCAGCTTAGAGGTGGCAGGGTTAAGTGAGCAGTTCTTC.

The chain joins TRBV6-2 or TRBV6-3 to TRBJ2-1; D might be TRBD2 (6 bases). The CDR3 has 14 amino acids. V was cut by 3 bases and J by 4 bases, with 10 bases left in between. Germline loops: CDR1 MNHEY, CDR2 SVGEGT. CDR3 residues: CASSYSGRYNEQFF. In DNA, the CDR3 is TGTGCCAGCAGTTATTCCGGGAGATACAATGAGCAGTTCTTC.

V gene TRBV30 combines with J gene TRBJ2-5; 10 nucleotides agree with TRBD2. J was trimmed by 0 bases and V by 5 bases; bases with no gene match: 9. CDR1 and CDR2 (germline): GTSNPN, SVGIG (reference sequence). CDR3 size: 16 residues. The CDR3 protein is CAWGAGGPLDQETQYF. CDR3 nucleotide sequence: TGTGCCTGGGGAGCGGGAGGGCCCTTAGACCAAGAGACCCAGTACTTC.

V and J are TRBV30 and TRBJ2-7; 10 bases fit TRBD1. V shed 0 bases, J shed 2 bases, and the junction held 4 bases outside the gene matches. This CDR3 has 15 amino acids. The germline V gene has CDR1 GTSNPN and CDR2 SVGIG (reference sequence). CDR3 DNA: TGTGCCTGGAGTGTACGGGACAGGGGAACCTACGAGCAGTACTTC. Protein: CAWSVRDRGTYEQYF.

The chain is built from TRBV12-3 or TRBV12-4 and TRBJ2-7; 7 bases map to TRBD1. The CDR3 is 13 residues long. Trimming at V came to 5 bases and at J to 5 bases, leaving 6 bases not matched to a gene. As DNA, the CDR3 is TGTGCCAGCAGTCACAGGGGTAGGAACGAGCAGTACTTC. Its translation is CASSHRGRNEQYF.

The gene calls are TRBV9 and TRBJ2-2; 10 nucleotides match TRBD2. In germline, CDR1 is SGDLS, CDR2 YYNGEE. This CDR3 is built from 15 residues. The J segment lost 5 bases and the V segment lost 4 bases, leaving 5 bases of the junction unmatched. The CDR3 spells CASSPGLARTGELFF. In nucleotides, the CDR3 is TGTGCCAGCAGCCCGGGACTAGCGAGGACCGGGGAGCTGTTTTTT.

J is TRBJ2-1 and V is TRBV5-1; 8 bases agree with TRBD2. Losses at the gene ends were 0 bases for V and 7 bases for J; bases not matched to a gene: 6. Germline V gene sequence: CDR1 SGHRS, CDR2 YFSETQ. The CDR3 contains 15 residues. The chain's CDR3 is CASSLGSGSGNEQFF. The CDR3 DNA sequence: TGCGCCAGCAGCTTGGGAAGCGGGAGTGGGAATGAGCAGTTCTTC. Complete variable domain (other parts from reference TRBV5-1 and TRBJ2-1): KAGVTQTPRYLIKTRGQQVTLSCSPISGHRSVSWYQQTPGQGLQFLFEYFSETQRNKGNFPGRFSGRQFSNSRSEMNVSTLELGDSALYLCASSLGSGSGNEQFFGPGTRLTVL.

This clone occurred once. The chain employs TRBV9 and TRBJ1-1, with 8 bases identical to TRBD1. Germline assignment: CDR1 SGDLS and CDR2 YYNGEE. The CDR3 totals 14 residues. The V segment lost 5 bases and the J segment 6 bases; nucleotides outside the gene matches: 9. CDR3 in DNA: TGTGCCAGCAGTTTCTCAGGGGGCTTGGCTGAAGCTTTCTTT. It is translated as CASSFSGGLAEAFF.

V and J are TRBV5-5 and TRBJ2-1; D is perhaps TRBD2 (6 bases). V was trimmed by 4 bases and J by 7 bases, leaving 18 bases between them. The CDR3 loop spans 15 amino acids. The V gene's germline CDR1 is SGHKS and CDR2 YYEKEE (reference sequence). CDR3 loop: CASSLGTSSPNEQFF. The CDR3 DNA follows: TGTGCCAGCAGCCTAGGGACTTCCTCACCTAATGAGCAGTTCTTC.